The 32 T cell receptor beta chains in this list originate from one sample, sequenced in a study of cytomegalovirus exposure and HLA in healthy donors. Researchers ran the PCR with 60 Vbeta and 13 Jbeta primers. The table came from immunoSEQ multiplex PCR; TCRdb's copy has only in-frame clones and leaves some out. Of fewer than 200,000 clones in the sample, 75% to 80% were seen once. Material: PBMCs. These receptors were collected from a woman aged 45 to 65 in good health and CMV-seropositive.

V gene TRBV7-2 combines with J gene TRBJ2-1; 8 bases fit TRBD2. The CDR3 is 15 amino acids. Germline V gives CDR1 SGHTA, CDR2 FQGNSA. V lost 4 bases to trimming and J lost 2 bases; unmatched junction nucleotides: 4. This CDR3 reads CASSYTSGTYNEQFF. For the CDR3, the DNA is TGTGCCAGCAGCTACACTAGCGGAACCTACAATGAGCAGTTCTTC.

The V gene is TRBV7-2, the J gene TRBJ2-1; TRBD1 agrees at 7 bases. J lost 8 bases, V lost 4 bases, and 17 bases had no gene match. Per germline, CDR1 SGHTA and CDR2 FQGNSA. This CDR3 region has 17 residues. In DNA form, the CDR3 reads TGTGCCAGCAGCTCCCCCTCACAGGGGTTATGGTTCGATGAGCAGTTCTTC. It yields the protein CASSSPSQGLWFDEQFF.

The rearrangement uses TRBV15 and TRBJ2-1; D is unclear. The CDR3 loop spans 17 amino acids. Germline CDR1 reads LNHNV; CDR2 reads YYDKDF (reference sequence). Trimming took off 0 bases at V and 1 base at J, with 13 bases between the two ends. The CDR3 spells CATSRDRVKRSYNEQFF. CDR3 DNA: TGTGCCACCAGCAGAGATCGGGTCAAGAGGTCCTACAATGAGCAGTTCTTC.

V and J are TRBV28 and TRBJ1-5, with 7 nucleotides matching TRBD1. CDR3 length equals 13 residues. J lost 4 bases, V lost 6 bases, and 3 bases had no gene match. CDR1 MDHEN and CDR2 SYDVKM come from the germline V gene. CDR3 nucleotide sequence: TGTGCCAGCAGAGGACAGGTAAATCAGCCCCAGCATTTT. Translation gives CASRGQVNQPQHF.

The chain uses TRBV18 and TRBJ1-1, with D possibly matching TRBD1 (6 bases). Germline-derived CDR1 and CDR2 are KGHSH and LQKENI. V lost 2 bases, J lost 5 bases, and 12 bases lay in between. The CDR3 is 14 residues long. The CDR3 DNA follows: TGTGCCAGCTCACCATACAGGGAGACGACTGAAGCTTTCTTT. Translated, it gives CASSPYRETTEAFF.

This clone was counted only a few times. The chain links TRBV30 to TRBJ1-4; 8 bases are shared with TRBD1. The germline gives CDR1 GTSNPN, CDR2 SVGIG (reference sequence). V gave up 4 bases and J gave up 7 bases; unmatched junction bases: 11. This CDR3 is built from 15 residues. CDR3: CAWTGSGGLSEKLFF. The DNA of the CDR3 is TGTGCCTGGACTGGTTCAGGGGGCCTTTCTGAAAAACTGTTTTTT.

V usage is TRBV29-1 and J usage is TRBJ2-5, with TRBD1 matching 7 bases. The J call is doubtful: the DNA matches TRBJ2-7 better. Germline V gene lookup returns CDR1 SQVTM and CDR2 ANQGSEA. The CDR3 is 18 residues long. CDR3 loop: CSVEEPKSPDRSSYEQYF. In nucleotides, the CDR3 is TGCAGCGTTGAAGAGCCCAAATCCCCGGACAGGAGTAGCTACGAGCAGTACTTC.

The table lists this clone with a few counts. The chain uses TRBV7-2 and TRBJ2-1; D remains unclear. The CDR3 consists of 13 residues. The germline V and J ends were trimmed by 3 bases and 5 bases, with 8 bases remaining between them. Germline-derived CDR1 and CDR2 are SGHTA and FQGNSA. The chain's CDR3 is CASSLVRNNEQFF. In DNA, the CDR3 is TGTGCCAGCAGCTTGGTCAGGAACAATGAGCAGTTCTTC.

The J gene is TRBJ2-7, the V gene TRBV9; 8 nucleotides align to TRBD2. V shed 3 bases, J shed 0 bases, and the junction held 5 bases outside the gene matches. The CDR3 is 15 amino acids. In germline, CDR1 is SGDLS, CDR2 YYNGEE. The CDR3 spells CASSESGGYSYEQYF. The CDR3 region has the DNA TGTGCCAGCAGCGAGAGCGGGGGCTACTCCTACGAGCAGTACTTC.

The gene calls are TRBV27 and TRBJ1-1, with 7 bases lining up with TRBD1. CDR1 and CDR2 from the germline V gene are MNHEY and SMNVEV (reference sequence). V shed 7 bases and J 5 bases; nucleotides not matched to a gene: 19. The CDR3 contains 17 residues. The CDR3 region is CASIALWDSRSGTEAFF. CDR3 DNA: TGTGCCAGCATCGCTCTGTGGGACAGCCGGTCGGGGACTGAAGCTTTCTTT.

The V and J genes are TRBV2 and TRBJ1-4, with a tentative D call TRBD1 (5 bases). The CDR3 covers 13 residues. Germline loops: CDR1 SNHLY, CDR2 FYNNEI. V lost 5 bases, J lost 8 bases, and 12 bases lay in between. The CDR3 DNA reads as TGTGCCAGCAGTTCCCGGGACTTGGAAAAACTGTTTTTT. Its translation is CASSSRDLEKLFF.

The V call is TRBV7-9, the J call TRBJ2-5, with 8 positions matching TRBD2. The germline V gene has CDR1 SEHNR and CDR2 FQNEAQ (reference sequence). V lost 3 bases to trimming and J lost 5 bases; unmatched junction nucleotides: 11. The CDR3 totals 16 residues. CDR3 protein: CASSFPRAAGAETQYF. The CDR3 region has the DNA TGTGCCAGCAGCTTCCCTCGGGCAGCGGGAGCGGAGACCCAGTACTTC.

The rearrangement links TRBV9 to TRBJ2-1; a possible D gene is TRBD2 (6 bases). Trimming cost V 2 bases and J 6 bases, with 12 bases left between them. Germline V gives CDR1 SGDLS, CDR2 YYNGEE. The CDR3 spans 14 residues. The DNA of the CDR3 is TGTGCCAGCAGCGTTGGCGGGACGGCCAATGAGCAGTTCTTC. As protein: CASSVGGTANEQFF.

In this sample, this clone turned up a few times. The V call is TRBV6-6, the J call TRBJ2-1; possible D gene TRBD2, 5 bases. Per germline, CDR1 MNHNY and CDR2 SVGAGI (reference sequence). Trimming cost V 8 bases and J 6 bases, with 11 bases left between them. This CDR3 contains 12 residues. CDR3 amino acids: CASAGIGNEQFF. In nucleotides, the CDR3 is TGTGCCAGCGCGGGTATCGGCAATGAGCAGTTCTTC.

The chain has TRBV5-4 and TRBJ1-1; D is unresolved. V lost 0 bases to trimming and J lost 4 bases, with 16 bases between them. The germline V gene encodes CDR1 SGHNT and CDR2 YYREEE (reference sequence). CDR3 length: 16 residues. CDR3 bases: TGTGCCAGCAGCTTGGGCCCACTTATCCCGAGCACTGAAGCTTTCTTT. Residues: CASSLGPLIPSTEAFF.

The rearrangement links TRBV6-5 to TRBJ1-6, with D maybe TRBD1 (6 bases). The CDR3 length is 12 residues. The V gene's germline CDR1 is MNHEY and CDR2 SVGAGI. V lost 6 bases, J lost 6 bases, and 6 bases lay in between. CDR3 bases: TGTGCCAGCAGACAGGGTAATTCACCCCTCCACTTT. This codes for CASRQGNSPLHF.

The V gene is TRBV2, the J gene TRBJ2-1; 7 nucleotides agree with TRBD2. The junction had 9 bases not matched to a gene; V was cut back by 6 bases and J by 7 bases. CDR1 and CDR2 from the germline V gene are SNHLY and FYNNEI. The CDR3 has 14 residues. In nucleotides, the CDR3 is TGTGCCAGCAGGTTGCTAGCGGCCGGGAATGAGCAGTTCTTC. It is translated as CASRLLAAGNEQFF.

This chain joins TRBV6-1 and TRBJ2-3; 10 bases fit TRBD1. The CDR3 runs to 15 residues. J was trimmed by 5 bases and V by 2 bases; bases with no gene match: 4. CDR1 is MNHNS, CDR2 SASEGT, per germline. The CDR3 DNA sequence: TGTGCCAGCAGTGAATCGGGGACAGGGGTAGATACGCAGTATTTT. The encoded protein is CASSESGTGVDTQYF.

This chain connects TRBV9 to TRBJ2-1, with D perhaps matching TRBD2 (7 bases). CDR3 size: 15 residues. CDR1 and CDR2 from the germline V gene are SGDLS and YYNGEE. Trimming shortened V by 5 bases and J by 7 bases, and 19 bases separated the two germline ends. The CDR3 nucleotides read TGTGCCAGCAGTGCACCGGGGGGCCGAGGTAATGAGCAGTTCTTC. Amino acid sequence: CASSAPGGRGNEQFF.

The chain has TRBV15 and TRBJ1-4; 8 bases map to TRBD1. There are 15 residues in the CDR3. Germline trimming cut 5 bases from V and 8 bases from J; bases unmatched to any gene: 10. The germline CDR1 and CDR2 sequences are LNHNV and YYDKDF (reference sequence). The CDR3 region is CATSFTGQVWEKLFF. The CDR3 DNA sequence: TGTGCCACCAGCTTCACGGGACAGGTTTGGGAAAAACTGTTTTTT.

This clone was seen a single time. This rearrangement joins TRBV27 to TRBJ2-1; 8 bases are shared with TRBD1. CDR3 length: 19 amino acids. Germline V gene lookup returns CDR1 MNHEY and CDR2 SMNVEV (reference sequence). V was clipped by 5 bases and J by 1 base; unmatched bases: 16. The CDR3 sequence: CASSLRDRLTSPSYNEQFF. The CDR3 DNA sequence: TGTGCCAGCAGTCTCCGGGACAGGCTGACTTCGCCTTCCTACAATGAGCAGTTCTTC.

This clone was seen more than once but under ten times. The genes are TRBV30 and TRBJ2-7, with a weak D call TRBD1 (6 bases). Germline CDR1 is GTSNPN and CDR2 is SVGIG (reference sequence). The CDR3 sequence is 13 residues long. Trimming took 3 bases from V and 3 from J, leaving 12 bases between them. CDR3: CAWSPGAGYEQYF. The CDR3 DNA reads TGTGCCTGGAGCCCAGGGGCAGGCTACGAGCAGTACTTC. The whole variable domain, remainder taken from reference TRBV30 and TRBJ2-7, is SQTIHQWPATLVQPVGSPLSLECTVEGTSNPNLYWYRQAAGRGLQLLFYSVGIGQISSEVPQNLSASRPQDRQFILSSKKLLLSDSGFYLCAWSPGAGYEQYFGPGTRLTVT.

This sequence joins TRBV4-3 and TRBJ2-5; tentatively, D is TRBD1 (5 bases). Germline V lookup: CDR1 LGHNA, CDR2 YSLEER. With 3 bases removed from V and 1 base from J, the gap between germline ends came to 9 bases. This CDR3 has 14 amino acids. The CDR3 here is CASSQDTTQETQYF. The DNA of the CDR3 is TGCGCCAGCAGCCAGGACACCACCCAAGAGACCCAGTACTTC.

The CDR3 region has the DNA TGTGCCATCAGTGTCGGCGCGGACAATGAGCAGTTCTTC. Translating it yields CAISVGADNEQFF. The chain is built from TRBV10-3 and TRBJ2-1; D is unresolved. This CDR3 is 13 amino acids long. Trimming pared 4 bases from V and 5 bases from J, leaving 9 bases between. Germline CDR1 and CDR2: ENHRY and SYGVKD.

CDR3 nucleotides: TGTGCCAGCAGCCCAGCGAGGGTCTGGAACACTGAAGCTTTCTTT. Amino acid sequence: CASSPARVWNTEAFF. V usage is TRBV9 and J usage is TRBJ1-1; unclear D gene. Deletions cut 4 bases from V and 1 base from J, with 14 bases between. The CDR3 is 15 amino acids. Germline values: CDR1 SGDLS, CDR2 YYNGEE.

CDR3 DNA sequence: TGCGCCAGCAGCTTGGCCGGGGTAGGGGAGACCCAGTACTTC. Protein product: CASSLAGVGETQYF. This chain uses TRBV5-1 with TRBJ2-5; maybe TRBD2 (5 bases). Germline lookup yields CDR1 SGHRS and CDR2 YFSETQ. The CDR3 sequence is 14 residues long. Trimming stripped 0 bases from V and 5 bases from J, with 11 bases between.

The CDR3 DNA reads TGTGCCAGCAGTTTATCGGGACAGGGCTACGAGCAGTACTTC. Protein: CASSLSGQGYEQYF. V usage is TRBV28 and J usage is TRBJ2-7; 9 nucleotides line up with TRBD1. In germline, CDR1 is MDHEN, CDR2 SYDVKM. The trim removed 1 base at V and 3 bases at J, leaving 1 base unmatched. This CDR3 comprises 14 residues.

The chain carries TRBV5-6 and TRBJ2-3; possible D gene TRBD1, 5 bases. The V and J ends lost 4 bases and 7 bases respectively, with 10 bases between them. Germline V gene data show CDR1 as SGHDT and CDR2 as YYEEEE. The CDR3 covers 12 residues. The CDR3 region is CASSIRVNTQYF. The CDR3 nucleotides are TGTGCCAGCAGCATCAGGGTAAATACGCAGTATTTT.

The chain carries TRBV4-1 and TRBJ2-7; 15 bases are a match to TRBD2. V trimming: 0 bases; J trimming: 0 bases; junction bases outside the gene matches: 0. The CDR3 loop spans 17 amino acids. From germline, CDR1 is MGHRA and CDR2 YSYEKL. The CDR3 reads CASSQEGLAGGSYEQYF. The CDR3 DNA sequence: TGCGCCAGCAGCCAAGAGGGACTAGCGGGAGGCTCCTACGAGCAGTACTTC.

V usage is TRBV19 and J usage is TRBJ2-7, with TRBD1 as a possible D gene (5 bases). The germline V gene encodes CDR1 LNHDA and CDR2 SQIVND (reference sequence). The CDR3 length is 14 residues. V was cut by 3 bases and J by 2 bases, with 11 bases left in between. The CDR3 reads CASSISGPPYEQYF. The CDR3 nucleotides are TGTGCCAGTAGTATCTCAGGGCCCCCCTACGAGCAGTACTTC. Full variable domain (outside the CDR3, taken from reference TRBV19 and TRBJ2-7): DGGITQSPKYLFRKEGQNVTLSCEQNLNHDAMYWYRQDPGQGLRLIYYSQIVNDFQKGDIAEGYSVSREKKESFPLTVTSAQKNPTAFYLCASSISGPPYEQYFGPGTRLTVT.

CDR3 protein: CASSLGNNEQFF. DNA of the CDR3: TGTGCCAGCAGCCTCGGGAACAATGAGCAGTTCTTC. V is TRBV7-2 and J is TRBJ2-1, with a weak D call TRBD2 (5 bases). Trimming cost V 5 bases and J 5 bases, with 7 bases left between them. CDR1 is SGHTA and CDR2 is FQGNSA in the germline V gene. There are 12 residues in the CDR3.

V gene TRBV15 combines with J gene TRBJ1-1; D gene unclear. The CDR3 is made up of 15 amino acids. Germline CDR1 is LNHNV and CDR2 is YYDKDF (reference sequence). V shed 7 bases and J shed 4 bases, with 19 bases lying between them. CDR3 amino acids: CATTVRAPAPTEAFF. CDR3 nucleotides: TGTGCCACCACAGTGAGGGCTCCGGCCCCCACTGAAGCTTTCTTT.